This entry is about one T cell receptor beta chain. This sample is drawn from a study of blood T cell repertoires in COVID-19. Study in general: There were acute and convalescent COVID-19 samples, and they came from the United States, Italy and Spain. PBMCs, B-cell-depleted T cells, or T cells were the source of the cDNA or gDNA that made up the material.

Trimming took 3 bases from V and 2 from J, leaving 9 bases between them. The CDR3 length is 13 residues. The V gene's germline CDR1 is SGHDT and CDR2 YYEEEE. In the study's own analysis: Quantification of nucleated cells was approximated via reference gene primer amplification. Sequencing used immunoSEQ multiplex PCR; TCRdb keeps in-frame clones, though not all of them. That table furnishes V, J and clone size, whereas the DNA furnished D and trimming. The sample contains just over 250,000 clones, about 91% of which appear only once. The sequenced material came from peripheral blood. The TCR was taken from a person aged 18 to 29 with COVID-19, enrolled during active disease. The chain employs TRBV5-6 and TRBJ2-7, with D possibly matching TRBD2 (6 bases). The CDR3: CASSWGEPYEQYF. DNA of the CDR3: TGTGCCAGCAGCTGGGGGGAGCCCTACGAGCAGTACTTC.